The clone carrying this TCR beta chain was picked up a small number of times. The target antigen is unknown. This entry is derived from a study of regulatory T cells in long-lasting Graves disease. To make TCR beta libraries, researchers used iRepertoire HTBI primers and Arm-PCR of CDR3 regions. TCRdb re-called the multiplex PCR reads through MiXCR, storing one row per CDR3 protein. The sample lists roughly 450,000 distinct CDR3 sequences; 22% were seen once. Broader study findings: Researchers reported studying only peripheral blood, not thyroid tissue. Persistent cases favored TRBV28, TRBJ1-2 and TRBJ2-5.

V trimming: 6 bases; J trimming: 7 bases; junction bases outside the gene matches: 8. Germline V gives CDR1 SGHDT, CDR2 YYEEEE. The CDR3 extends over 13 amino acids. The time point is: persistent/refractory GD, antithyroid drugs over 5 years with positive TRAb. From RNA extracted from PBMCs, the TCR library was made. Each of the patients was recruited from an endocrinology department situated in Xi'an, China. The chain links TRBV5-6 to TRBJ1-2; 8 bases fit TRBD1. This receptor was identified in a female donor with Graves disease. Sequenced material: peripheral blood mononuclear cells (PBMCs), taken when the disease was refractory, from a patient treated with antithyroid drugs. This chain's CDR3 is CASTLTDRGGYTF. The CDR3 DNA follows: TGTGCCAGCACCCTCACAGACAGGGGTGGCTACACCTTC.